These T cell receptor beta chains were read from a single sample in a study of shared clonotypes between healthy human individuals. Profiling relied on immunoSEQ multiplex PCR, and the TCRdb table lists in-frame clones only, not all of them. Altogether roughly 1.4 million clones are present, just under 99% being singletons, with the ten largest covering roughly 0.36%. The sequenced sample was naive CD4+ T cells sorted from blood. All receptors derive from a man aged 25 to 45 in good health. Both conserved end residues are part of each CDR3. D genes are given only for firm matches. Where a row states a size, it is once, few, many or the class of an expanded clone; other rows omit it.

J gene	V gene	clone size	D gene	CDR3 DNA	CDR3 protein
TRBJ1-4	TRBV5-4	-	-	TGTGCCAGCAGCTTGGGAGCAGGCACAGGAAATGAAAAACTGTTTTTT	CASSLGAGTGNEKLFF
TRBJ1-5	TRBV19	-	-	TGTGCCAGTAGTCGGGAGCCTCGACAGCCCCAGCATTTT	CASSREPRQPQHF
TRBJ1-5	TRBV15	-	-	TGTGCCACCAGCGGACGAGGGTTGAGACAGCCCCAGCATTTT	CATSGRGLRQPQHF
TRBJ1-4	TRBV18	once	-	TGTGCCAGCTCACTCGGCAGGTTTCCTAATGAAAAACTGTTTTTT	CASSLGRFPNEKLFF
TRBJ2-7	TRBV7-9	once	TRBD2	TGTGCCAGCAGCTTAGTTGGTCGGGGTAGCGGGAAGACTTACGAGCAGTACTTC	CASSLVGRGSGKTYEQYF
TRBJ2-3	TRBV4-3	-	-	TGCGCCAGCAGCACCTCCCCGGCAGGTACGCAGTATTTT	CASSTSPAGTQYF
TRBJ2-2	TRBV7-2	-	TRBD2	TGTGCCAGCAGCCGGCTAGCGGGCTCCGGGGAGCTGTTTTTT	CASSRLAGSGELFF
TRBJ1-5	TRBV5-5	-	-	TGTGCCAGCAGCTCAACCTACGCGGGACCTAAAATAAATCAGCCCCAGCATTTT	CASSSTYAGPKINQPQHF
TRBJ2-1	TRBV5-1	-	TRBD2	TGCGCCAGCACCCTAGCGGCCAATCTTGGGGATGAGCAGTTCTTC	CASTLAANLGDEQFF
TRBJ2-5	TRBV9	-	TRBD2	TGTGCCAGCAGCGTAGCTTCGGGGGGAGAGCCCCAAGAGACCCAGTACTTC	CASSVASGGEPQETQYF
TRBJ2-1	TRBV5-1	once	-	TGCGCCAGCTTAGTCCAACCCGGAGCGCCCTACAATGAGCAGTTCTTC	CASLVQPGAPYNEQFF
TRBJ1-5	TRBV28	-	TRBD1	TGTGCCAGCAGAACCCAAGACAGGGCCGGTCAGCCCCAGCATTTT	CASRTQDRAGQPQHF
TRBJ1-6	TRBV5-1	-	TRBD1	TGCGCCAGCAGCCCGCTCCCTGGTGGGGACAGGGTCTCACCCCTCCACTTT	CASSPLPGGDRVSPLHF
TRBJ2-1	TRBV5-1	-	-	TGCGCCAGCAGCCCAAGATTACTAGAAGGCAATGAGCAGTTCTTC	CASSPRLLEGNEQFF
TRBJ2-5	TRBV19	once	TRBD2	TGTGCCAGTACGGCCAGCGGGAGTCCTGAGACCCAGTACTTC	CASTASGSPETQYF
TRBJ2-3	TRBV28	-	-	TGTGCCGCAAGGTCTGCGGGAACTAGCACAGATACGCAGTATTTT	CAARSAGTSTDTQYF
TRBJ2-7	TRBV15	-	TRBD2	TGTGCCACCAGCAGAGATCTTGGGACTAGCGGGGTCTCCTACGAGCAGTACTTC	CATSRDLGTSGVSYEQYF
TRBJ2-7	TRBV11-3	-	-	TGTGCCAGCGAGGACGAGGAGGGTGGTGAGCAGTACTTC	CASEDEEGGEQYF
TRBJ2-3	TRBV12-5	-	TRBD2	TGTGCTAGTGGGCGAGCGGGAGTAAGGGCAGATACGCAGTATTTT	CASGRAGVRADTQYF
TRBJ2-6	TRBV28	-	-	TGTGCCAGCAAGGTCTCTGGGGCCAACGTCCTGACTTTC	CASKVSGANVLTF
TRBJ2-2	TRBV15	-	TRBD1	TGTGCCACCAGCAGAGGTACAGGGGGCACCGGGGAGCTGTTTTTT	CATSRGTGGTGELFF
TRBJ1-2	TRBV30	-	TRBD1	TGTGCCTGGAGCCGGGGAGGGGGCCTAGGCTACACCTTC	CAWSRGGGLGYTF
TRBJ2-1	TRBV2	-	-	TGTGCCAGCAGTGTTGGGGGGTACAATGAGCAGTTCTTC	CASSVGGYNEQFF
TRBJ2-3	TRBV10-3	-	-	TGTGCCATCAGTGGCCCCCAGTTCCCGGAGGGGGCAGATACGCAGTATTTT	CAISGPQFPEGADTQYF
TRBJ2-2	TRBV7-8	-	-	TGTGCCAGCAGCTTAGGGGACCGAATCACCGGGGAGCTGTTTTTT	CASSLGDRITGELFF
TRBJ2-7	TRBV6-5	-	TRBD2	TGTGCCAGCAGGAGAGGGACTAGCGGGAGTTTCGAGCAGTACTTC	CASRRGTSGSFEQYF
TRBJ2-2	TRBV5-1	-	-	TGCGCCAGCAGCTTGCAAGGGAACACCGGGGAGCTGTTTTTT	CASSLQGNTGELFF
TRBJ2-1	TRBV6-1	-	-	TGTGCCAGCAGTGAAGAGGGAGTACCGGGGCCTTTCTACAATGAGCAGTTCTTC	CASSEEGVPGPFYNEQFF
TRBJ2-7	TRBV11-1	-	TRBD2	TGTGCCAGCAGCTTAGCACTAGCGGGAGCAAGTTACGAGCAGTACTTC	CASSLALAGASYEQYF
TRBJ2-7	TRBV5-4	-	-	TGTGCCAGCAGCTTGATGCAGGGGGGCTACGAGCAGTACTTC	CASSLMQGGYEQYF
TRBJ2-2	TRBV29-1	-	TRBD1	TGCAGCGTTGGGACAGGGACCGCCGGGGAGCTGTTTTTT	CSVGTGTAGELFF
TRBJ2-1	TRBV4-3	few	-	TGCGCCAGCAGCCAAGAAGGGGGATTTTTCAGCTCCTACAATGAGCAGTTCTTC	CASSQEGGFFSSYNEQFF
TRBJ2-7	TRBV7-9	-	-	TGTGCCAGCAGCTTATACCAGGGGCACTCCTACGAGCAGTACTTC	CASSLYQGHSYEQYF
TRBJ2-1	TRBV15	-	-	TGTGCCACCAGCAGAGATTTGCTAGCAAGTAATGAGCAGTTCTTC	CATSRDLLASNEQFF
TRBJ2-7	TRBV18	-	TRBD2	TGTGCCAGCTCACCAAAGCGAAGCGGGAGGGCCGGAATCGTCGGGGAGCAGTACTTC	CASSPKRSGRAGIVGEQYF
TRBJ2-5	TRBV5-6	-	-	TGTGCCAGCAGCTTGGGGGCATTGGGAGAGACCCAGTACTTC	CASSLGALGETQYF
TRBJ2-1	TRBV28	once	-	TGTGCCAGCAGTTTAGTGGGGACGGATATCGACAATGAGCAGTTCTTC	CASSLVGTDIDNEQFF
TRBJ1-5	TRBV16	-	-	TGTGCCAGCAGCCAATCGGGAAATCAGCCCCAGCATTTT	CASSQSGNQPQHF
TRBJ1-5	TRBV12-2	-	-	TGTGCAAGTCGCGAAAGGGACTTGGGAGGTCAGCCCCAGCATTTT	CASRERDLGGQPQHF
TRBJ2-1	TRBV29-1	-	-	TGCAGCGCCGATCTAGCTAGGGATGAGCAGTTCTTC	CSADLARDEQFF
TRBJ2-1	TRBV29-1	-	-	TGCAGCCTCGGGGGGCTGTACAATGAGCAGTTCTTC	CSLGGLYNEQFF
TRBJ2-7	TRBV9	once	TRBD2	TGTGCCAGCAGCGTAGAAGTGCGGGGGACGGTGTTTTTC	CASSVEVRGTVFF
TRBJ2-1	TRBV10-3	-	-	TGTGCCATCAGTGAGTTCGATGAGCAGTTCTTC	CAISEFDEQFF
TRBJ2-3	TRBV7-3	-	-	TGTGCCAGCAGCCCCTGGGGCTTAAAAGCTAGCACAGATACGCAGTATTTT	CASSPWGLKASTDTQYF
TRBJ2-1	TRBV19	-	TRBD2	TGTGCCAGTAGACTTGTAGCGGGAGTCAATGAGCAGTTCTTC	CASRLVAGVNEQFF
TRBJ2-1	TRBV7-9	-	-	TGTGCCAGCAGCACCCTAGCCCTCAAGAACAATGAGCAGTTCTTC	CASSTLALKNNEQFF
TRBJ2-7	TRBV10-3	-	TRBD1	TGTGCCATCAGCGAACGGACAGGGAACGAGCAGTACTTC	CAISERTGNEQYF
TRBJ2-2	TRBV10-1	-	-	TGCGCCAGCAGTGAGACCGGGACCTGGGGCACCGGGGAGCTGTTTTTT	CASSETGTWGTGELFF
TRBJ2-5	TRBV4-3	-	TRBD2	TGCGCCTCCAAGGCCGGACTAGCGGAGCCTAGGGGGACCCAGTACTTC	CASKAGLAEPRGTQYF
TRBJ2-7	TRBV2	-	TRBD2	TGTGCCAGCAGCGCCCAGAGCGGGAGGGCCTACGAGCAGTACTTC	CASSAQSGRAYEQYF
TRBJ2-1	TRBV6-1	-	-	TGTGCCAGCAGTGAACCCGGACTAAACAATGAGCAGTTCTTC	CASSEPGLNNEQFF
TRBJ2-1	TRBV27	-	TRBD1	TGTGCCAGCAGCAAAAGACAGGGGGTGTCCCTAAGCTCCTACAATGAGCAGTTCTTC	CASSKRQGVSLSSYNEQFF
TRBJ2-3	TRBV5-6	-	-	TGTGCCAGCAGCTTATGGAGAGGGACTAGCACAGATACGCAGTATTTT	CASSLWRGTSTDTQYF
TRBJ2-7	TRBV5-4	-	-	TGTGCCAGCAGCCCCGACGCATTCCCCGCCTACGAGCAGTACTTC	CASSPDAFPAYEQYF